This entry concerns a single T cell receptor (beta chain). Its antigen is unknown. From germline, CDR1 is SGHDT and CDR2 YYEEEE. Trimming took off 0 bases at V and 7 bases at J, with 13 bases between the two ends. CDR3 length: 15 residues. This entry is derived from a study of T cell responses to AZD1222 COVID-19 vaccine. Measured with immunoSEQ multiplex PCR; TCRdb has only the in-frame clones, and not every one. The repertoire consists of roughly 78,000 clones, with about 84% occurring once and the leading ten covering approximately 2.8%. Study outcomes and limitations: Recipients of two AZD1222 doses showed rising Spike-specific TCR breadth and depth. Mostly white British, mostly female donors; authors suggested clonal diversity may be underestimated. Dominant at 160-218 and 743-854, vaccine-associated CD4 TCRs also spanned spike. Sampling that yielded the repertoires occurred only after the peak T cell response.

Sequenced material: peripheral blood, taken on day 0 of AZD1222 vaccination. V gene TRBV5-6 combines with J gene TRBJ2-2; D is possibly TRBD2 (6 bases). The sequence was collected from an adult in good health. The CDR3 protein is CASSLAGSFDGELFF. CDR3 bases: TGTGCCAGCAGCTTGGCCGGGAGCTTCGACGGGGAGCTGTTTTTT.